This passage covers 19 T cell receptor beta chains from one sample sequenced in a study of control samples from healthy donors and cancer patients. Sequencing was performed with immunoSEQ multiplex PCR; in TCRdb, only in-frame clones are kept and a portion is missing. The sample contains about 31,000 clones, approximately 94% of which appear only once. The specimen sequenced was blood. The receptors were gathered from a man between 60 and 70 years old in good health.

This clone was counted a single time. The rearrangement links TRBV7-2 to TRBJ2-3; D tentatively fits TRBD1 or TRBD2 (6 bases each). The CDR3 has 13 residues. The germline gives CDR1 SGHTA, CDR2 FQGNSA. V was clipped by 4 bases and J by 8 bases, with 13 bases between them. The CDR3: CASSSLKGGTQYF. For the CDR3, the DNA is TGTGCCAGCAGCTCCTTGAAGGGGGGTACGCAGTATTTT.

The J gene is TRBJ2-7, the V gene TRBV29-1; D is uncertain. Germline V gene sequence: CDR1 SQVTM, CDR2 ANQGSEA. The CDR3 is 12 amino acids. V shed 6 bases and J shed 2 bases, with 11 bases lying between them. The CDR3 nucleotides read TGCAGCGTGGGCCACACGGCCTACGAGCAGTACTTC. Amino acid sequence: CSVGHTAYEQYF.

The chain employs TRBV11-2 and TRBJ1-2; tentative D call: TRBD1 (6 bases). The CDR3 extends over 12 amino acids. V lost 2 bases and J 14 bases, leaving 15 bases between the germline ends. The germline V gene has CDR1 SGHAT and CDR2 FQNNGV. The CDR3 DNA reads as TGTGCCAGCAGCTTATCCCCAGGGGCGGGGACCTTC. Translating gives CASSLSPGAGTF.

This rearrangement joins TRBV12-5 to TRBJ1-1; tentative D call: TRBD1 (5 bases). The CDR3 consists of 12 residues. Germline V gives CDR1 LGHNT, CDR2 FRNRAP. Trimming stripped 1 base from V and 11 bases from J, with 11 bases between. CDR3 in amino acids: CASGLAGRAAFF. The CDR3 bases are TGTGCTAGTGGTTTGGCAGGGAGGGCGGCTTTCTTT.

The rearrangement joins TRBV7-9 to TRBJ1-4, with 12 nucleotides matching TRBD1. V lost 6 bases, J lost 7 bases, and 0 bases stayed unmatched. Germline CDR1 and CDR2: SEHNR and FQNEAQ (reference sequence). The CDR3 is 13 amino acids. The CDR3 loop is CASRGQGAEKLFF. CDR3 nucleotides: TGTGCCAGCAGGGGACAGGGGGCTGAAAAACTGTTTTTT.

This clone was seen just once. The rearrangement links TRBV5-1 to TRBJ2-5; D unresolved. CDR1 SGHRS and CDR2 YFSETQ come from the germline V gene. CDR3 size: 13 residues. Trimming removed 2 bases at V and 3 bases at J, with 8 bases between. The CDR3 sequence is CASSFGGKETQYF. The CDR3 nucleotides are TGCGCCAGCAGCTTTGGCGGAAAAGAGACCCAGTACTTC.

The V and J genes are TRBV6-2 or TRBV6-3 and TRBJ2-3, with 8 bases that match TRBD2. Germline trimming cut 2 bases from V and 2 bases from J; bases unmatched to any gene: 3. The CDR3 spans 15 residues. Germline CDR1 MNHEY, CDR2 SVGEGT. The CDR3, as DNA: TGTGCCAGCAGTTACGCGGGGGGATTCACAGATACGCAGTATTTT. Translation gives CASSYAGGFTDTQYF.

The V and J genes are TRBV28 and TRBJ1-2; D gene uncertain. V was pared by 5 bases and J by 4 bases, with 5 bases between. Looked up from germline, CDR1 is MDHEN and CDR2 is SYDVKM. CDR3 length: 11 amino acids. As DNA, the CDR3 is TGTGCCAGCAGTCGTTTCTATGGCTACACCTTC. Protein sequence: CASSRFYGYTF.

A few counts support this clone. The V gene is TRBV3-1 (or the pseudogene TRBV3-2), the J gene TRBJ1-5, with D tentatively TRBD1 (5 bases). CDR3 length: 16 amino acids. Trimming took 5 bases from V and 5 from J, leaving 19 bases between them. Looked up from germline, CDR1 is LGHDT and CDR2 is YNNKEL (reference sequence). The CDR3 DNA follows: TGTGCCAGCAGCTCAGGTCTAGTGCTAGGGGATCAGCCCCAGCATTTT. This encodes CASSSGLVLGDQPQHF.

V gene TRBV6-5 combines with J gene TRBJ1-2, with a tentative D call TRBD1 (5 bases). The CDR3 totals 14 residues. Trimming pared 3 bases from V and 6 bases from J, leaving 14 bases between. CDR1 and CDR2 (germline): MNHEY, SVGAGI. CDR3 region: CASSYQGGSDGYTF. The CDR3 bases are TGTGCCAGCAGTTATCAGGGAGGTAGCGATGGCTACACCTTC.

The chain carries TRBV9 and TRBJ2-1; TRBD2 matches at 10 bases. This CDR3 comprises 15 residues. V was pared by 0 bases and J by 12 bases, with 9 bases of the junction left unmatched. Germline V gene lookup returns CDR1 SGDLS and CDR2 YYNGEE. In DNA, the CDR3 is TGTGCCAGCAGCGTAGGTCCCAGCGGGGGGGCAGGGCAGTTCTTC. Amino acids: CASSVGPSGGAGQFF.

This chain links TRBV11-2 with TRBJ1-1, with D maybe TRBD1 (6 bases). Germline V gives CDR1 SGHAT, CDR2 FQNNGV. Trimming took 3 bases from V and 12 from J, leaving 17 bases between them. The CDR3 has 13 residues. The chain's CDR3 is CASSLGTSQGPFF. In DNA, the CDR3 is TGTGCCAGCAGCTTGGGGACATCCCAAGGACCTTTCTTT.

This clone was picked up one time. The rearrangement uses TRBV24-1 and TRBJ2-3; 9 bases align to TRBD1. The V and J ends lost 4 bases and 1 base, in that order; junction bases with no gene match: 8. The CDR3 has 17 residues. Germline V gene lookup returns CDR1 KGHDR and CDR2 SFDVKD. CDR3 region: CATSEAPGQGGTDTQYF. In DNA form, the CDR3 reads TGTGCCACCAGTGAGGCACCGGGACAGGGAGGCACAGATACGCAGTATTTT.

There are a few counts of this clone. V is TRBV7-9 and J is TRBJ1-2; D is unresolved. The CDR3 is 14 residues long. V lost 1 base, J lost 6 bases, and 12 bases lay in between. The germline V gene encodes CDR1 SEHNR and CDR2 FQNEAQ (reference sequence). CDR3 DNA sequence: TGTGCCAGCAGCTTAGTAAGGGAGAGCCATGGCTACACCTTC. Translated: CASSLVRESHGYTF.

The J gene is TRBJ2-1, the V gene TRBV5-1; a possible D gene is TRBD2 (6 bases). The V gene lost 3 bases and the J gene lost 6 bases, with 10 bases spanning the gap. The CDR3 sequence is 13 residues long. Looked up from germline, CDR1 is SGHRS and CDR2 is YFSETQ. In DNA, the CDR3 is TGCGCCAGCAGCTCAAGGACTACCAATGAGCAGTTCTTC. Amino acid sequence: CASSSRTTNEQFF.

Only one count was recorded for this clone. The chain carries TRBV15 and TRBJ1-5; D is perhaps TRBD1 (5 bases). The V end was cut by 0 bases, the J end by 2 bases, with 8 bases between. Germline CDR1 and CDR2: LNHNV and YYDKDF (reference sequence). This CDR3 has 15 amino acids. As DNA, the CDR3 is TGTGCCACCAGCAGAGATTCGGGGGGCAATCAGCCCCAGCATTTT. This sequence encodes CATSRDSGGNQPQHF.

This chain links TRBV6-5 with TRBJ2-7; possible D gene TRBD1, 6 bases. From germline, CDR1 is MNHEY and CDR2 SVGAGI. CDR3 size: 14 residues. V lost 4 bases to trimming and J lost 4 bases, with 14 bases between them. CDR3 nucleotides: TGTGCCAGCAGTTCGACAGGAGTCTCTTACGAGCAGTACTTC. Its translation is CASSSTGVSYEQYF.

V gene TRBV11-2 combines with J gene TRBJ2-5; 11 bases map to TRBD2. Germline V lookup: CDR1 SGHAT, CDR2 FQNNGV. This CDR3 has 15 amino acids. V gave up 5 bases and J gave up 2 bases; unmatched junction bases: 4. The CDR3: CASSVRLAGQETQYF. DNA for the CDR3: TGTGCCAGCAGCGTTAGACTAGCGGGGCAAGAGACCCAGTACTTC.

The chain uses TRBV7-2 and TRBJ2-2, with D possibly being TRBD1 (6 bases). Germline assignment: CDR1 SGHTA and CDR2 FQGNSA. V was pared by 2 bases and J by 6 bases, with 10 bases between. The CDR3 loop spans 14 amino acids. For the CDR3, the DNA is TGTGCCAGCAGCTTAATCAGGGGCGCCGGGGAGCTGTTTTTT. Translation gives CASSLIRGAGELFF.